This TCR beta chain stems from a study of cytomegalovirus exposure and HLA in healthy donors (dated by TCRdb to about 2017). A note on the overall study: In an earlier analysis of 450 to 750 of the donors, under 300 Gb of sequence data and 117 million unique TCR beta sequences from about 190 million T cells were reported. Approximately 300 gigabases of sequencing data and around 90 million unique TCR sequences made up an early release that covered several hundred HLA-typed donors. Of the 350 to 450 genotyped donors, approximately 83% fell in the genetic ancestry cluster associated with self-reported Caucasian donors. The study aimed to test whether cataloging public T cell receptors could reveal signatures of past pathogen exposure. The T cell repertoires of 666 subjects were profiled by immunosequencing and related to cytomegalovirus serostatus. Besides the first cohort of approximately 670 subjects, a separate validation cohort made up of some 110 different subjects was used. To predict cytomegalovirus infection status, the study brought together high-throughput TCR immunosequencing, statistical association of individual TCRs with disease status, and machine learning. A later analysis re-analyzed previously published TCR beta repertoires from 600 to 850 donors and added high-resolution HLA genotyping to study TCR occurrence patterns. Rather than drawing on any new phenotypic data, the later analysis identified candidate immune exposures from TCR beta sequences and the way those sequences occurred across donors. In an earlier analysis of a few hundred of the donors, high-throughput TCR beta sequencing was used to judge whether each TCR beta V gene segment behaved as functional or pseudogenic. Alongside the repertoire data, information on donor age, sex, ethnicity and CMV serostatus was compiled. A later genetic analysis took genome-wide SNP genotypes for about 55% of the roughly 700 donors and used that subset as a discovery cohort. All discovery cohort repertoires had been generated using a single sequencing platform. Class I and class II HLA loci were covered by the typing at four-digit resolution. Typing coverage varied by locus: roughly 629-630 donors for A, B, C, DRB1 and DQB1; roughly 520 for DQA1; some 610 for DPA1; approximately 450 for DPB1. Roughly five DR-DQ haplotypes were treated as single units for association and clustering because of strong linkage in the cohort. Across around 400 genotyped donors of the cohort, an average of roughly 230,000 unique TCR beta nucleotide sequences per donor were sequenced, and around 20% of those sequences were non-productive. Beyond this particular receptor, the publication reports: In a later analysis, most CMV-associated TCR beta chains were found to appear HLA-restricted, with HLA associations seemingly driven largely by CMV exposure. In vitro tests confirmed that a few of the cytomegalovirus-associated TCR beta chains recognize cytomegalovirus antigens. In an earlier analysis of approximately 590 of the donors, most TCR beta V segments appeared in productive rearrangements about 87% or about 30% of the time, broadly matching IMGT annotations. The classifier was reported to diagnose cytomegalovirus status with high specificity and sensitivity in both the original and validation cohorts. A later genetic analysis associated a missense DCLRE1C variant with V-gene and J-gene trimming of TCR beta chains, and an independent cohort replicated the association. A later analysis associated approximately 17,000 TCR beta sequences with specific HLA alleles at a false discovery rate of 0.05. Across donors, most TCR sequences were observed very rarely, whereas some public TCRs were present in many individuals. The sequencing pipeline was judged likely to have produced a cluster of highly shared sequence variants as a technical artifact. For the cohort, immune exposure information was limited to CMV serostatus. Assigning TCR associations to individual alleles was difficult when HLA alleles, especially DR and DQ, strongly co-occurred. The authors suggested that the approach could potentially be extended to other disease states and immunological phenotypes. A further reported finding was that TCR beta sequences accurately predicted the HLA-A and HLA-B alleles for most subjects in the first cohort. Because the 87-base-pair reads could not distinguish some IMGT-functional V segments, including TRBV6-2 and TRBV6-3, those segments were excluded. Sequencing depth was assumed to be roughly uniform across donors in the presence/absence analyses, though that assumption may not hold. In a later analysis, several top co-occurrence clusters were reported to appear linked to parvovirus B19, influenza, CMV and Epstein-Barr virus. Only TCR beta chains were sequenced in this cohort, and the absence of alpha or paired-chain data limited detectable features. Because HLA typing was missing for some donors at each locus, association tests included only the typed subset. In the study, 164 TCR beta chains were listed as associated with cytomegalovirus. Because counts were too low, seventeen rarely observed V segments, including chromosome 9 orphons, were excluded from the earlier analysis of 500 to 700 of the donors. In a later analysis, HLA-associated TCR beta chains showed more clonal expansion and lower generation probabilities than non-associated chains that were equally common. A later analysis found that TCR association rates varied across HLA loci, with DRB1 alleles showing the most associated TCRs and HLA-C alleles the fewest. Correlated functional status among segregating V segments might be attributable to linkage disequilibrium, but an unknown experimental factor could not be ruled out. According to a later genetic analysis, donors in an Asian-associated ancestry cluster had fewer N-insertions in productive TCRs than the roughly 700-donor mean.

Library preparation used the immunoSEQ multiplex PCR assay. For the multiplex PCR, a mixture combining 60 forward primers for TCR Vbeta segments and 13 reverse primers for TCR Jbeta segments was used. A multiplex PCR assay on genomic DNA amplified the CDR3 region of rearranged TCR beta genes. Amplified TCR beta libraries were sequenced as 87-base-pair reads on the Illumina HiSeq System. The authors' analysis ran thus. A later analysis counted about 80 million unique TCR beta chains across the 666 repertoires, and around 9.9 million of these chains were shared by at least two donors. A nearest-neighbor algorithm error-corrected the raw reads and collapsed the reads into unique sequences, merging closely related sequences to remove PCR and sequencing errors. V, D and J gene segments were assigned by aligning CDR3 sequences to IMGT reference sequences. For a sequence to be retained, a match of at least six nucleotides was required to both a V gene segment and a J gene segment. Rearrangements were classified as productive when the CDR3 lacked stop codons and remained in frame with V and J, and all other rearrangements were classified as non-productive. Following IMGT convention, CDR3 was defined as the stretch from the second conserved V-encoded cysteine up to the conserved J-encoded phenylalanine. In an earlier analysis of around 600 of the donors, sequences lacking an unambiguous match to a single V gene segment were excluded. An earlier analysis of several hundred of the donors classified V segments as functional when productive rearrangements were above 56.7% and as segregating when the standard deviation between donors was above 5%. A statistical classification framework was developed to diagnose cytomegalovirus status using the catalog of TCR beta chain sequences. V and J gene assignment, in a later analysis, came from comparing TCR nucleotide sequences with IMGT/GENE-DB human TR gene sequences. In a later analysis, CDR3 sequences and most-parsimonious VDJ recombination scenarios were assigned using the TCRdist pipeline. In a later analysis, every TCR beta chain was defined by the combination of its CDR3 amino acid sequence and its V-gene family, and reads without a unique V-gene family were dropped. A later analysis removed 550 to 650 highly shared, low-generation-probability nucleotide sequences to deal with suspected cross-contamination and a sequencing artifact. In a later analysis, a clonal expansion index was calculated for each public chain from normalized within-repertoire ranks of inferred template counts. Generation probabilities in a later analysis came from a VDJ recombination model fitted to out-of-frame rearrangements, and those results were checked against IGoR. A later analysis scored TCR-TCR, TCR-HLA and TCR-CMV co-occurrence with hypergeometric tests, applying a repertoire-size bias correction to TCR pairs. In a later analysis, false discovery rates were estimated by permuting HLA or CMV assignments 20 times. In a later analysis, co-occurring TCRs were grouped using DBSCAN, and TCRdist sequence similarity was added for clustering within HLA-allele-positive subsets. For co-occurrence clustering, repertoires with fewer than 30,000 or more than 120,000 public chains were excluded, along with about five repertoires with anomalous nucleotide sharing. Sourced from immuneACCESS, this table was stored by TCRdb with only in-frame sequences that have V and J called. A share of the clones is absent; for the studies checked, an unresolved V gene accounts for under half, and the remainder has no known explanation. V and J calls and clone size are given by that table; D and trimming were obtained from the DNA. This sample is represented by about 190,000 clones; 81% of them were singletons. The ten biggest clones cover around 4% of the sample.

In the germline V gene (reference sequence), CDR1 corresponds to SEHNR and CDR2 to FQNEAQ. The CDR3 holds 14 amino acids from the cysteine to the phenylalanine. Just CDR3 DNA is preserved here, 42 bases in frame from base 1. The cohort was made up of several hundred healthy bone marrow donors. All cohort members were sampled while nominally healthy, although unrecorded immune exposures were likely present. The donor tested CMV seronegative and was one of the 352 seronegative cohort members. A peripheral blood sample was collected from each donor, and TCR beta sequencing was performed on peripheral blood mononuclear cells. Genomic DNA extraction from the blood cell samples was performed with the Qiagen DNeasy Blood Extraction Kit. This clone was observed a few times. Its antigen target is currently unknown. A junction boundary mismatches the germline segment, possibly from a read error.

The chain uses TRBV7-9 and TRBJ2-7, and perhaps TRBD1 as D gene, on 7 matching bases. Sample: PBMCs. The receptor was isolated from a man aged 45-65 years in good health and CMV-seronegative. The nucleotides read TGTTCCAGCAGCTCGCGGGGACAGAGCTACGAGCAGTACTTC. This encodes CSSSSRGQSYEQYF.